This entry is about one T cell receptor (beta chain). The germline V gene encodes CDR1 SQVTM and CDR2 ANQGSEA. V shed 7 bases, J shed 1 base, and the junction held 6 bases outside the gene matches. The CDR3 covers 13 residues. Random-hexamer reverse transcription was applied to 0.5 to 1 ug RNA. Each CDR3 protein is one row after TCRdb ran MiXCR on the immunoSEQ multiplex PCR reads. The data show under 200,000 distinct CDR3 sequences, approximately 95% seen once. The data derive from a study of CD8 T cells in Susac syndrome. Source material: CD4+ T cells from PBMCs. The chain carries TRBV29-1 and TRBJ1-1; 7 positions agree with TRBD1. This TCR came from a human donor in good health. Written as DNA, the CDR3 is TGCAGCGCCAAGAGACAGGGGAACACTGAAGCTTTCTTT. Its translation: CSAKRQGNTEAFF.